A selection of T cell receptor beta chains follows, all from one sample in a study of blood T cell repertoires in COVID-19. Only in-frame clones appear in the TCRdb table, and some are missing; sequencing was by immunoSEQ multiplex PCR. Of roughly 350,000 clones detected, about 89% appear once; the ten largest clones hold about 6%. Source material: peripheral blood. The receptors stem from a woman in her forties or fifties with COVID-19, enrolled during active disease. CDR3s include the opening cysteine and the closing phenylalanine or tryptophan. Each record gives: J gene, CDR3 length, clone size, D gene, V gene, CDR3 DNA, CDR3 protein. D genes are given only for firm matches. For some rows the clone size is stated as once, few or many, or as a class when expanded; others skip it.

>TRBJ2-3|18|-|TRBD2|TRBV6-4
TGTGCCAGTGTAAACCCGCCGGTAGCGGGCCATAGTTTAGATACGCAGTATTTT
CASVNPPVAGHSLDTQYF
>TRBJ1-2|14|-|TRBD1|TRBV5-1
TGCGCCAGCAGTTTACAGGGGGCCTACTATGGCTACACCTTC
CASSLQGAYYGYTF
>TRBJ1-2|13|-|-|TRBV2
TGTGCCAGCAGTGCACAGAGTAACTATGGCTACACCTTC
CASSAQSNYGYTF
>TRBJ2-7|17|-|TRBD2|TRBV7-2
TGTGCCAGCAGCCTAGGACCACCTGGGGCGGGAGCCTACGAGCAGTACTTC
CASSLGPPGAGAYEQYF
>TRBJ1-3|15|-|-|TRBV5-1
TGCGCCAGCAGTCGTGACAGGTTCTCTGGAAACACCATATATTTT
CASSRDRFSGNTIYF
>TRBJ1-2|14|once|-|TRBV11-2
TGTGCCAGCAGCTTAGACGCCTACCGCTATGGCTACACCTTC
CASSLDAYRYGYTF
>TRBJ2-1|14|-|TRBD2|TRBV30
TGTGCCTGGAGTTTATCAGCGGGAGGGTTTGAGCAGTTCTTC
CAWSLSAGGFEQFF
>TRBJ1-1|14|-|TRBD1|TRBV10-3
TGTGCCATCACTTCGGGACAGGGAACGGTCGGTGCTTTCTTT
CAITSGQGTVGAFF
>TRBJ1-5|12|-|-|TRBV6-1
TGTGCCAGCAATCAGGGCAATCAGCCCCAGCATTTT
CASNQGNQPQHF
>TRBJ2-5|14|-|TRBD1|TRBV5-1
TGCGCCAGCAGCGCCGGACAGGGAAGGGAGACCCAGTACTTC
CASSAGQGRETQYF
>TRBJ2-3|16|once|TRBD1|TRBV4-2
TGTGCCAGCAGCCAAGACCCAGGGGGTGCACAAGATACGCAGTATTTT
CASSQDPGGAQDTQYF
>TRBJ2-1|16|-|TRBD2|TRBV12-5
TGTGCTAGTGGGGACCTAGCGGGAAGGTCCTACAATGAGCAGTTCTTC
CASGDLAGRSYNEQFF
>TRBJ2-5|15|-|TRBD2|TRBV2
TGTGCCAGCAGGTCCAGTAGCGGGAGAGAAGAGACCCAGTACTTC
CASRSSSGREETQYF
>TRBJ2-7|15|-|TRBD2|TRBV6-5
TGTGCCAGCAGTCCTAGCGGGATCGCGTCCTACGAGCAGTACTTC
CASSPSGIASYEQYF
>TRBJ2-7|13|-|TRBD2|TRBV7-2
TGTGCCAGCAGCCATCCCGGACTAGCGGGGCAGTACTTC
CASSHPGLAGQYF
>TRBJ2-1|14|-|TRBD2|TRBV5-6
TGTGCCAGCAATAAGAGACTAGCGGGAGGAGTGCAGTTCTTC
CASNKRLAGGVQFF
>TRBJ2-7|16|many|TRBD2|TRBV7-9
TGTGCCAGCAGCCCCGGGCTAGCGGGAGGACTCTACGAGCAGTACTTC
CASSPGLAGGLYEQYF
>TRBJ1-1|15|-|-|TRBV6-5
TGTGCCAGCAGTTACTCGTCACAAAAGAACACTGAAGCTTTCTTT
CASSYSSQKNTEAFF
>TRBJ1-2|14|few|-|TRBV30
TGTGCCTGGAGTGTAGAAAGGGGTCGCTATGGCTACACCTTC
CAWSVERGRYGYTF
>TRBJ2-4|17|-|-|TRBV27
TGTGCCAGCAGTTTAGCCCAGGGAAAGGGAGCCAAAAACATTCAGTACTTC
CASSLAQGKGAKNIQYF
>TRBJ2-7|16|-|TRBD2|TRBV27
TGTGCCAGCAGTCCTATTGGGACTAGCGGGAGTCTCGAGCAGTACTTC
CASSPIGTSGSLEQYF
>TRBJ2-7|15|few|TRBD1|TRBV5-1
TGCGCCAGCAGCGACCGAGGGACAGGGATCTACGAGCAGTACTTC
CASSDRGTGIYEQYF
>TRBJ1-4|14|-|TRBD1|TRBV2
TGTGCCAGCAGGACAGGGGGACTTAATGAAAAACTGTTTTTT
CASRTGGLNEKLFF
>TRBJ1-2|15|-|TRBD1|TRBV6-4
TGTGCCAGCAGAAAAGAGGGACAGACCAACTATGGCTACACCTTC
CASRKEGQTNYGYTF
>TRBJ2-5|13|-|-|TRBV24-1
TGTGCCACCAGTGATTTGTGGAGCGGGACCCAGTACTTC
CATSDLWSGTQYF
>TRBJ1-2|16|-|-|TRBV10-3
TGTGCCATCAGTGAGACCCGAGACAGAGGTGGAGGGGGCTACACCTTC
CAISETRDRGGGGYTF
>TRBJ1-5|18|-|-|TRBV4-3
TGCGCCAGCAGCCAAGAATGGCTACCCGGACAGCACAATCAGCCCCAGCATTTT
CASSQEWLPGQHNQPQHF
>TRBJ2-7|15|-|TRBD1|TRBV25-1
TGTGCCAGCAGTGATAACCCGGGGACAGCCTACGAGCAGTACTTC
CASSDNPGTAYEQYF
>TRBJ2-7|15|once|TRBD1|TRBV6-5
TGTGCCAGCAGCCCCACAGGGGCACCATCCTACGAGCAGTACTTC
CASSPTGAPSYEQYF
>TRBJ1-1|14|-|-|TRBV28
TGTGCCAGCAGTTTGAGGGCATTGAACACTGAAGCTTTCTTT
CASSLRALNTEAFF
>TRBJ1-1|14|-|TRBD1|TRBV19
TGTGCCAGTAGTTCCGGGACAGGGAACACTGAAGCTTTCTTT
CASSSGTGNTEAFF
>TRBJ1-2|16|-|TRBD1|TRBV6-1
TGTGCCAGCAGTGAAAGGTGGACAGGGACCTTTTATGGCTACACCTTC
CASSERWTGTFYGYTF
>TRBJ2-5|15|-|TRBD1|TRBV19
TGTGCCAGTAGTATAGGGGGACAGGGAAGGGGAACCCAGTACTTC
CASSIGGQGRGTQYF
>TRBJ2-2|15|-|TRBD2|TRBV5-1
TGCGCCAGCACCCTAGCGGCTGCGAACACCGGGGAGCTGTTTTTT
CASTLAAANTGELFF
>TRBJ2-1|16|-|TRBD2|TRBV11-2
TGTGCCAGCAGCTCCGGACTAGCGGGAGGGGGCAATGAGCAGTTCTTC
CASSSGLAGGGNEQFF
>TRBJ1-3|15|-|TRBD1|TRBV7-9
TGTGCCAGCAGCCTCGACAGGGAAAGGGGAAACACCATATATTTT
CASSLDRERGNTIYF
>TRBJ2-7|17|-|TRBD2|TRBV2
TGTGCCACCCTTCTCCCCGGGACTAGCGGGTTCTCCTACGAGCAGTACTTC
CATLLPGTSGFSYEQYF
>TRBJ1-2|13|-|-|TRBV9
TGTGCCAGCAGCGTGGCGGGAAACTATGGCTACACCTTC
CASSVAGNYGYTF
>TRBJ2-6|15|once|-|TRBV6-5
TGTGCCAGCAAGAATCGGGTAGCTGGGGCCAACGTCCTGACTTTC
CASKNRVAGANVLTF
>TRBJ2-1|16|-|TRBD2|TRBV5-8
TGTGCCAGCAGCTTGGGGGCGCGGGAGGGCCGGAATGAGCAGTTCTTC
CASSLGAREGRNEQFF
>TRBJ1-1|14|-|-|TRBV20-1
TGCAGTGCTAGTATCGCGGGGGCGAACACTGAAGCTTTCTTT
CSASIAGANTEAFF
>TRBJ2-5|13|-|TRBD2|TRBV19
TGTGCCACTAACGGCGGGGGCCAAGAGACCCAGTACTTC
CATNGGGQETQYF
>TRBJ1-2|16|-|-|TRBV4-1
TGCGCCAGCAGCCAACGTCCCCGGGACACCATCTATGGCTACACCTTC
CASSQRPRDTIYGYTF
>TRBJ2-3|11|-|TRBD2|TRBV6-2/TRBV6-3
TGTGCCAGCAGCCGGGAGGGGACGCAGTATTTT
CASSREGTQYF
>TRBJ2-5|17|-|TRBD2|TRBV19
TGTGCCAGTAGTATAAAGGGAAGCGGGGGCCTCGGAGAGACCCAGTACTTC
CASSIKGSGGLGETQYF
>TRBJ1-2|15|-|-|TRBV11-2
TGTGCCAGCCGCCGACAGACAGGAGATAAGTATGGCTACACCTTC
CASRRQTGDKYGYTF
>TRBJ1-2|13|-|-|TRBV6-5
TGTGCCAGCAGTTATTCCAGGGTGGGCGGCTACACCTTC
CASSYSRVGGYTF
>TRBJ2-3|16|-|TRBD2|TRBV6-5
TGTGCCAGCAGTTACGAGAGCGGGAGGAGAACAGATACGCAGTATTTT
CASSYESGRRTDTQYF
>TRBJ2-5|17|-|TRBD2|TRBV4-1
TGCGCCAGCAGCCAAACACTCCTGGGGACTAACCAAGAGACCCAGTACTTC
CASSQTLLGTNQETQYF
>TRBJ1-4|15|-|-|TRBV7-9
TGTGCCAGCAGCTTACGTGGGGAGAGCGGTGAAAAACTGTTTTTT
CASSLRGESGEKLFF
>TRBJ2-1|15|-|-|TRBV6-5
TGTGCCAGCAGAACAGGGACGAGTCTTGGGAATGAGCAGTTCTTC
CASRTGTSLGNEQFF
>TRBJ2-1|12|-|-|TRBV11-2
TGTGCCAGCAGCGTCTTGGACTATGTACAGTTCTTC
CASSVLDYVQFF
>TRBJ2-2|14|-|-|TRBV19
TGTGCCAGTAGTATAGTTAGCATCGAGGGGGAGCTGTTTTTT
CASSIVSIEGELFF
>TRBJ1-2|15|-|TRBD1|TRBV29-1
TGCAGCGTTGAAGTTCCAGGACAGGTAAACTATGGCTACACCTTC
CSVEVPGQVNYGYTF
>TRBJ1-1|13|-|TRBD1|TRBV7-9
TGTGCCAGCAGCTTAACAGGGGCCACTGAAGCTTTCTTT
CASSLTGATEAFF
>TRBJ2-7|14|-|-|TRBV5-6
TGTGCCAGCAGCACACAGGGAGTTCCCGCGAAGCAGTACTTC
CASSTQGVPAKQYF
>TRBJ2-3|16|-|TRBD2|TRBV7-9
TGTGCCAGCAGCTTTCCACCGAGCGGGGGCACAGATACGCAGTATTTT
CASSFPPSGGTDTQYF
>TRBJ2-3|15|-|TRBD2|TRBV19
TGTGCCAGTAACCTAGCGGGAGGGCGTACAGATACGCAGTATTTT
CASNLAGGRTDTQYF
>TRBJ2-2|17|-|-|TRBV5-1
TGCGCCAGCAGCTCCGTGACGGGAGCGTCCCTAGTGGGGGAGCTGTTTTTT
CASSSVTGASLVGELFF